The T cell receptor (beta chain) described here comes from a study of T cells in narcolepsy. Generated by immunoSEQ multiplex PCR, the TCRdb table keeps only in-frame clones and is missing some. The sample consists of some 37,000 clones, 70% to 85% of them appearing once. The ends lost 8 bases at V and 2 bases at J; junction bases unmatched: 11. Germline V CDR1 and CDR2: MNHNY, SVGAGI (reference sequence). The CDR3 runs to 16 residues. What was sequenced was CD45RA- memory CD4+ T cells from PBMCs. This receptor was identified in a human donor with narcolepsy. The rearrangement joins TRBV6-6 to TRBJ2-3, with TRBD2 matching 9 bases. The CDR3 sequence: CASGNLAGGPTDTQYF. The CDR3 DNA follows: TGTGCCAGCGGGAATTTGGCGGGGGGGCCCACAGATACGCAGTATTTT.